This record covers a single T cell receptor (beta chain). The antigen remains undetermined. The sample belongs to a study of T cell responses to AZD1222 COVID-19 vaccine. General study points: Among vaccine-associated CD4 TCRs, coverage spanned spike, with dominance at 160-218 and 743-854. The sample set comprised mostly white British donors with more females, and clonal diversity was possibly underestimated. Reports say nearly half of spike-specific TCRs go after unmutated variant regions.

Here immunoSEQ multiplex PCR was the method, and the copy in TCRdb shows in-frame clones only, minus some. The sample holds some 69,000 clones; over 70% are singletons and the top ten take more than 13%. This material consisted of peripheral blood, taken 28 days after the second AZD1222 dose. This TCR derives from an adult who received the AZD1222 COVID-19 vaccine.

The CDR3 DNA sequence: TGCGCCAGCAGCCCACTTAACTATGGCTACACCTTC. Translation gives CASSPLNYGYTF. The V call is TRBV5-1, the J call TRBJ1-2; D ambiguous. V lost 4 bases and J lost 1, with 5 bases in between. Germline CDR1 reads SGHRS; CDR2 reads YFSETQ. The CDR3 sequence is 12 residues long.